This T cell receptor (beta chain) appears in the sequencing data of a study of blood T cell repertoires in COVID-19. At the level of the study: Samples representing acute and convalescent COVID-19 were sourced from the United States, Italy and Spain. The cDNA or gDNA used as material had been derived from T cells, B-cell-depleted T cells, or PBMCs.

The CDR3 is 17 residues long. CDR1 KGHSH and CDR2 LQKENI come from the germline V gene. Deletions cut 2 bases from V and 0 bases from J, with 13 bases between. Assay: immunoSEQ multiplex PCR; the TCRdb copy retains only in-frame clones and omits some. The table includes hundreds of thousands of clones, 80% to 90% detected once. V gene TRBV18 combines with J gene TRBJ2-2; D is uncertain. Sequenced material: peripheral blood. This clonotype originated in a woman aged 18-29 years with acute or convalescent COVID-19. The CDR3 here is CASSPMRQFANTGELFF. In DNA form, the CDR3 reads TGTGCCAGCTCACCAATGCGGCAGTTCGCGAACACCGGGGAGCTGTTTTTT.